The 22 T cell receptor beta chains listed next were all sequenced from one sample in a study of blood T cells in healthy people across ages. Together with a sample-barcoded 5' primer, a J-beta primer mix was included in a second PCR lasting roughly 6 to 12 cycles. TCRdb re-called the 5' RACE reads with MiXCR, one entry per CDR3 protein. The repertoire consists of 980,000 or so distinct CDR3 sequences, with roughly 43% occurring once and the leading ten covering roughly 13%. What was sequenced was blood. These TCRs come from a man under 40 in good health.

The chain joins TRBV24-1 to TRBJ2-2, with TRBD1 identical over 7 bases. The CDR3 runs to 14 residues. CDR1 is KGHDR and CDR2 is SFDVKD in the germline V gene. After removal of 9 bases from V and 2 bases from J, the junction contained 5 bases not matched to a gene. CDR3 in amino acids: CATGGQVNTGELFF. CDR3 coding DNA: TGTGCCACCGGCGGACAGGTTAACACCGGGGAGCTGTTTTTT.

The chain recombines TRBV20-1 with TRBJ1-5, with D tentatively TRBD1 (6 bases). Germline V lookup: CDR1 DFQATT, CDR2 SNEGSKA (reference sequence). V was pared by 2 bases and J by 3 bases, with 8 bases between. The CDR3 has 13 amino acids. The CDR3 nucleotides read TGCAGTGCTAGACGGGACACCAATCAGCCCCAGCATTTT. Translation gives CSARRDTNQPQHF.

V gene TRBV29-1 combines with J gene TRBJ2-7; 9 bases agree with TRBD1. The J call may be faulty, since TRBJ2-5 better matches the DNA end. The length of the CDR3 is 13 residues. CDR1 SQVTM and CDR2 ANQGSEA come from the germline V gene. For the CDR3, the DNA is TGCAGCGCTGGACAGGGGCCAGGAGAGACCCAGTACTTC. It translates to CSAGQGPGETQYF.

This clonotype was counted between two and nine times. The CDR3 loop is CASSPTGGYDDQETQYF. The CDR3 bases are TGTGCCAGCAGCCCAACCGGGGGCTACGATGATCAAGAGACCCAGTACTTC. This rearrangement joins TRBV14 to TRBJ2-5, with D perhaps TRBD1 or TRBD2 (6 bases each). V shed 4 bases and J shed 2 bases, with 20 bases lying between them. This CDR3 comprises 17 residues. Germline V gene sequence: CDR1 SGHDN, CDR2 FVKESK. Combining the CDR3 with reference TRBV14 and TRBJ2-5 gives the whole variable domain EAGVTQFPSHSVIEKGQTVTLRCDPISGHDNLYWYRRVMGKEIKFLLHFVKESKQDESGMPNNRFLAERTGGTYSTLKVQPAELEDSGVYFCASSPTGGYDDQETQYFGPGTRLLVL.

The rearrangement joins TRBV9 to TRBJ2-5; maybe TRBD1 (6 bases). TRBJ2-1 explains the end of the DNA better; the J call may be wrong. This CDR3 has 13 amino acids. Germline assignment: CDR1 SGDLS and CDR2 YYNGEE. CDR3 DNA sequence: TGTGCCAGCAGCGTGGACAGCCAAGAGACCCAGTTCTTC. As protein: CASSVDSQETQFF.

This clonotype was detected only once. V and J are TRBV4-1 and TRBJ1-4; D is unresolved. The CDR3 consists of 13 residues. V dropped 4 bases and J dropped 7 bases, with 10 bases sitting between them. The germline V gene has CDR1 MGHRA and CDR2 YSYEKL. CDR3 bases: TGCGCCAGCAGCCTCGACAAAGCTGAAAAACTGTTTTTT. Encoded protein: CASSLDKAEKLFF.

This clonotype has a handful of counts. The V gene is TRBV6-5, the J gene TRBJ2-3, with D hard to call. CDR1 is MNHEY, CDR2 SVGAGI, per germline. The CDR3 totals 16 residues. V was cut by 2 bases and J by 5 bases, with 17 bases left in between. CDR3 nucleotide sequence: TGTGCCAGCAGTTACAAGGGTCCATCCCCACAAGATACGCAGTATTTT. As protein: CASSYKGPSPQDTQYF.

V gene TRBV3-1 combines with J gene TRBJ1-6; D is possibly TRBD1 (6 bases). The CDR3 is 15 amino acids. V lost 5 bases and J 8 bases, leaving 16 bases between the germline ends. Germline values: CDR1 LGHDT, CDR2 YNNKEL (reference sequence). The CDR3 loop reads CASSRRGGRDSPLHF. The CDR3 nucleotides are TGTGCCAGCAGCAGACGGGGGGGGCGCGATTCACCCCTCCACTTT. Full variable domain (missing parts from reference TRBV3-1 and TRBJ1-6): DTAVSQTPKYLVTQMGNDKSIKCEQNLGHDTMYWYKQDSKKFLKIMFSYNNKELIINETVPNRFSPKSPDKAHLNLHINSLELGDSAVYFCASSRRGGRDSPLHFGNGTRLTVT.

This clonotype was observed many times. This chain connects TRBV6-2 or TRBV6-3 to TRBJ2-3; possibly TRBD2 for D (5 bases). V was pared by 3 bases and J by 1 base, with 17 bases between. Germline lookup yields CDR1 MNHEY and CDR2 SVGEGT. This CDR3 is 17 amino acids long. The CDR3 DNA reads as TGTGCCAGCAGTTATAAGCCCGGGGTGGGCCGCACAGATACGCAGTATTTT. This encodes CASSYKPGVGRTDTQYF.

The chain links TRBV12-3 or TRBV12-4 to TRBJ1-4; D perhaps matches TRBD1 (5 bases). The CDR3 consists of 12 residues. V shed 6 bases and J shed 4 bases, with 6 bases lying between them. In nucleotides, the CDR3 is TGTGCCAGCAGGGGACTTAATGAAAAACTGTTTTTT. Encoded protein: CASRGLNEKLFF.

As DNA, the CDR3 is TGTGCCAGCAGCCAGACTAGATATGGCTACACCTTC. Protein sequence: CASSQTRYGYTF. The rearrangement uses TRBV14 and TRBJ1-2, with D unresolved. The germline V and J ends were trimmed by 3 bases and 5 bases, with 7 bases remaining between them. Per germline, CDR1 SGHDN and CDR2 FVKESK. CDR3 size: 12 residues. The full variable domain, with the rest looked up from reference TRBV14 and TRBJ1-2, is EAGVTQFPSHSVIEKGQTVTLRCDPISGHDNLYWYRRVMGKEIKFLLHFVKESKQDESGMPNNRFLAERTGGTYSTLKVQPAELEDSGVYFCASSQTRYGYTFGSGTRLTVV.

The table lists this clonotype with many counts. This rearrangement joins TRBV20-1 to TRBJ1-2; no reliable D call. Germline CDR1 reads DFQATT; CDR2 reads SNEGSKA (reference sequence). Deletions cut 3 bases from V and 1 base from J, with 12 bases between. The CDR3 runs 14 residues. The DNA of the CDR3 is TGCAGTGCTAGGAGTTCGGACCTTAACTATGGCTACACCTTC. It codes for CSARSSDLNYGYTF.

The chain carries TRBV15 and TRBJ1-1; D call uncertain. V gave up 4 bases and J gave up 8 bases, with 14 bases separating them. Germline V gene data show CDR1 as LNHNV and CDR2 as YYDKDF (reference sequence). This CDR3 has 13 amino acids. CDR3 loop: CATSKPGGIEAFF. The CDR3, as DNA: TGTGCCACCAGCAAACCTGGAGGGATCGAAGCTTTCTTT.

The chain is built from TRBV5-1 and TRBJ2-1, with TRBD2 identical over 8 bases. Germline loops: CDR1 SGHRS, CDR2 YFSETQ. Trimming took 2 bases from V and 0 from J; bases not matched to a gene: 7. The CDR3 contains 17 residues. The CDR3 sequence: CASSFGGGTSSYNEQFF. The CDR3 DNA reads as TGCGCCAGCAGCTTCGGCGGGGGGACCAGCTCCTACAATGAGCAGTTCTTC.

This clonotype was detected only a few times. The chain recombines TRBV9 with TRBJ1-5, with D unresolved. The CDR3 is made up of 14 amino acids. V was trimmed by 3 bases and J by 1 base, leaving 8 bases between them. CDR1 and CDR2 (germline): SGDLS, YYNGEE. CDR3 loop: CASSARDSNQPQHF. DNA for the CDR3: TGTGCCAGCAGCGCCCGAGACAGCAATCAGCCCCAGCATTTT.

V usage is TRBV5-1 and J usage is TRBJ2-4, with 16 bases matching TRBD2. J gave up 2 bases and V 4 bases, and 9 bases lay outside the gene matches. The V gene's germline CDR1 is SGHRS and CDR2 YFSETQ. This CDR3 is built from 19 residues. Here the CDR3 reads CASSMNPGLAGGPKNIQYF. The CDR3 DNA reads as TGCGCCAGCAGCATGAACCCGGGACTAGCGGGGGGGCCCAAAAACATTCAGTACTTC.

Only a few counts were recorded for this clonotype. The chain has TRBV7-2 and TRBJ1-1, with D possibly matching TRBD1 (5 bases). V was clipped by 4 bases and J by 1 base, with 7 bases between them. Germline assignment: CDR1 SGHTA and CDR2 FQGNSA. This CDR3 is built from 13 residues. The CDR3 loop reads CASSWGANTEAFF. In DNA form, the CDR3 reads TGTGCCAGCAGCTGGGGCGCGAACACTGAAGCTTTCTTT.

This clonotype was seen only once. The genes are TRBV4-3 and TRBJ2-7, with 7 bases matching TRBD1. The CDR3 is made up of 13 amino acids. The V segment lost 0 bases and the J segment 6 bases; nucleotides outside the gene matches: 2. Germline CDR1 reads LGHNA; CDR2 reads YSLEER. CDR3 DNA: TGCGCCAGCAGCCAAGAATCAGGGGGCGAGCAGTACTTC. It encodes CASSQESGGEQYF.

The J gene is TRBJ2-1, the V gene TRBV4-3; D call uncertain. Between the trimmed V and J ends, which lost 1 base and 10 bases, there was a span of 11 bases. CDR3 length: 13 residues. Per germline, CDR1 LGHNA and CDR2 YSLEER. As DNA, the CDR3 is TGCGCCAGCAGCCAAGTTGCGCCGGCAGAGCAGTTCTTC. The encoded protein is CASSQVAPAEQFF.

Many counts were recorded for this clonotype. This chain links TRBV5-1 with TRBJ2-1; 7 nucleotides line up with TRBD2. There are 16 residues in the CDR3. Germline CDR1 and CDR2: SGHRS and YFSETQ. Unmatched junction bases numbered 15, after V lost 4 bases and J lost 8 bases. The CDR3: CASSLNTFGGRDEQFF. CDR3 bases: TGCGCCAGCAGCCTTAACACTTTCGGGGGGAGGGATGAGCAGTTCTTC.

This clonotype was detected many times. A single base separates this from a much larger clone, so it may be a read error. This sequence joins TRBV7-2 and TRBJ2-1, with TRBD1 as a possible D gene (6 bases). The DNA end is more similar to TRBJ2-7, so the J call may be wrong. The CDR3 extends over 14 amino acids. Germline CDR1 SGHTA, CDR2 FQGNSA. The CDR3 loop is CASSLAGAYNEQYF. CDR3 coding DNA: TGTGCCAGCAGCTTAGCGGGGGCCTACAATGAGCAGTACTTC.

The chain has TRBV6-2 or TRBV6-3 and TRBJ2-6; D is ambiguous. Looked up from germline, CDR1 is MNHEY and CDR2 is SVGEGT. CDR3 length: 17 amino acids. V shed 0 bases and J shed 4 bases, with 13 bases lying between them. The CDR3, as DNA: TGTGCCAGCAGTTACTCGGGTGGTGTATTCGGGGCCAACGTCCTGACTTTC. Its translation: CASSYSGGVFGANVLTF.